These 17 T cell receptor beta chains share one sample of origin, sequenced in a study of blood T cell repertoires in COVID-19. Sequenced by immunoSEQ multiplex PCR; TCRdb stores in-frame clones only, minus some. The sample has 300,000 to 450,000 clones, over 85% seen once; the top ten hold about 3.9%. Sequencing input: peripheral blood. These receptors were collected from a woman aged 55-70 years with COVID-19, enrolled during active disease.

The CDR3 DNA follows: TGTGCCAGCAGCTTGTATGACGGGGGGGCTTGGAAGACCCAGTACTTC. As protein: CASSLYDGGAWKTQYF. The V call is TRBV5-4, the J call TRBJ2-5; 8 bases line up with TRBD2. The CDR3 sequence is 16 residues long. The V and J ends lost 1 base and 6 bases, in that order; junction bases with no gene match: 11. Germline-derived CDR1 and CDR2 are SGHNT and YYREEE (reference sequence).

The chain combines TRBV10-1 with TRBJ2-4; no clear D gene. Germline CDR1 is WNHNN and CDR2 is SYGVQD (reference sequence). V was cut by 10 bases and J by 1 base, with 5 bases left in between. This CDR3 has 11 amino acids. The CDR3 nucleotides read TGCGCCACCCTCGCCAAAAACATTCAGTACTTC. Its translation is CATLAKNIQYF.

The gene calls are TRBV6-5 and TRBJ1-1, with D perhaps matching TRBD1 (5 bases). The germline V and J ends were trimmed by 6 bases and 3 bases, with 11 bases remaining between them. Germline CDR1 and CDR2: MNHEY and SVGAGI. CDR3 length equals 13 residues. The DNA of the CDR3 is TGTGCCAGCAGAAAGCCGGGGGACACTGAAGCTTTCTTT. This sequence encodes CASRKPGDTEAFF.

The rearrangement links TRBV6-5 to TRBJ2-3; 7 nucleotides align to TRBD2. Germline CDR1 is MNHEY and CDR2 is SVGAGI. There are 15 residues in the CDR3. J was trimmed by 1 base and V by 0 bases; bases with no gene match: 1. The DNA for the CDR3 is TGTGCCAGCAGTTACTCACGGGGGGGCACAGATACGCAGTATTTT. Amino acids: CASSYSRGGTDTQYF.

The rearrangement links TRBV19 to TRBJ2-5; 7 bases align to TRBD1. The CDR3 length is 15 residues. Germline V gene sequence: CDR1 LNHDA, CDR2 SQIVND (reference sequence). V lost 1 base and J lost 2; bases outside the gene matches: 4. The CDR3 DNA reads as TGTGCCAGTAGTATAGCAAGGGGGCTGCAAGAGACCCAGTACTTC. Translated: CASSIARGLQETQYF.

The rearrangement joins TRBV19 to TRBJ1-1; D is perhaps TRBD1 (6 bases). V was clipped by 3 bases and J by 9 bases, with 23 bases between them. The CDR3 runs to 16 residues. Per the germline V gene, CDR1 is LNHDA and CDR2 is SQIVND (reference sequence). Written as DNA, the CDR3 is TGTGCCAGTAGTATTATAGGGGGGGCCCAGCAACAGCAAGCTTTCTTT. It encodes CASSIIGGAQQQQAFF. Based on the CDR3 plus reference TRBV19 and TRBJ1-1, the full variable domain is DGGITQSPKYLFRKEGQNVTLSCEQNLNHDAMYWYRQDPGQGLRLIYYSQIVNDFQKGDIAEGYSVSREKKESFPLTVTSAQKNPTAFYLCASSIIGGAQQQQAFFGQGTRLTVV.

This clone appeared a single time. The chain links TRBV6-5 to TRBJ1-1, with 7 bases aligning to TRBD1. Germline trimming cut 7 bases from V and 8 bases from J; bases unmatched to any gene: 13. Germline V gene sequence: CDR1 MNHEY, CDR2 SVGAGI. The CDR3 sequence is 14 residues long. The DNA of the CDR3 is TGTGCCAGCATTTTTAACAGGGGTACTTACGAAGCTTTCTTT. Its protein is CASIFNRGTYEAFF.

This clone was counted between two and nine times. Here the CDR3 reads CASSVGTEVNYGYTF. CDR3 DNA: TGTGCCAGCAGCGTAGGGACAGAAGTAAACTATGGCTACACCTTC. The V call is TRBV9, the J call TRBJ1-2; D is perhaps TRBD1 (6 bases). V lost 0 bases to trimming and J lost 2 bases, with 11 bases between them. The CDR3 is 15 amino acids. Germline CDR1 is SGDLS and CDR2 is YYNGEE.

The genes are TRBV19 and TRBJ1-1; no clear D gene. V was trimmed by 0 bases and J by 8 bases, leaving 13 bases between them. The CDR3 extends over 14 amino acids. Germline CDR1 LNHDA, CDR2 SQIVND (reference sequence). CDR3 protein: CASSIDGLGTEAFF. The CDR3 nucleotides are TGTGCCAGTAGTATAGACGGACTGGGAACCGAAGCTTTCTTT.

The rearrangement uses TRBV4-1 and TRBJ2-1, with 9 positions matching TRBD2. Germline V gives CDR1 MGHRA, CDR2 YSYEKL. The CDR3 contains 19 residues. J gave up 0 bases and V 1 base, and 10 bases lay outside the gene matches. The CDR3 loop reads CASSQVLAGRRPSYNEQFF. CDR3 DNA: TGCGCCAGCAGCCAAGTGCTAGCGGGGCGAAGACCCTCCTACAATGAGCAGTTCTTC.

This chain uses TRBV5-1 with TRBJ2-3; 9 bases map to TRBD1. CDR3 length equals 16 residues. Germline CDR1 SGHRS, CDR2 YFSETQ. Trimming removed 4 bases from V and 0 bases from J; junction bases left unmatched: 6. The CDR3 DNA reads TGCGCCAGCAGCCGAACAGGGGGCGCTAGCACAGATACGCAGTATTTT. This codes for CASSRTGGASTDTQYF.

This clone has just a few counts. The chain carries TRBV10-1 and TRBJ1-6; maybe TRBD1 (6 bases). The germline V gene encodes CDR1 WNHNN and CDR2 SYGVQD (reference sequence). This CDR3 spans 15 amino acids. V dropped 0 bases and J dropped 9 bases, with 12 bases sitting between them. CDR3: CASSESSGVSSPLHF. CDR3 DNA: TGCGCCAGCAGTGAGTCCTCAGGGGTTTCTTCACCCCTCCACTTT.

The chain combines TRBV6-6 with TRBJ1-5; 10 bases line up with TRBD1. With V trimmed by 5 bases and J by 3 bases, 10 bases remained unmatched. The CDR3 spans 17 residues. Germline-derived CDR1 and CDR2 are MNHNY and SVGAGI (reference sequence). The CDR3 here is CASSPILGQGYNQPQHF. For the CDR3, the DNA is TGTGCCAGCAGTCCGATCTTGGGACAGGGGTACAATCAGCCCCAGCATTTT.

This sequence joins TRBV7-2 and TRBJ1-1; tentatively, D is TRBD1 (5 bases). This CDR3 has 15 residues. Looked up from germline, CDR1 is SGHTA and CDR2 is FQGNSA. Trimming removed 2 bases from V and 5 bases from J, with 15 bases in between. Here the CDR3 reads CASSLQGGWSTEAFF. The CDR3 DNA is TGTGCCAGCAGCTTACAGGGTGGTTGGTCGACTGAAGCTTTCTTT.

The genes are TRBV28 and TRBJ1-1, with D unclear. The CDR3 is 15 amino acids. Trimming shortened V by 3 bases and J by 4 bases, and 15 bases separated the two germline ends. CDR1 and CDR2 from the germline V gene are MDHEN and SYDVKM. The CDR3 here is CASSLTRTGSTEAFF. The CDR3 region has the DNA TGTGCCAGCAGTTTGACCCGGACTGGGAGCACTGAAGCTTTCTTT.

This clone was picked up a small number of times. This chain links TRBV5-4 with TRBJ2-2, with 7 positions matching TRBD1. With 4 bases clipped from V and 5 bases from J, the junction kept 8 bases outside the gene matches. The CDR3 length is 15 residues. The germline gives CDR1 SGHNT, CDR2 YYREEE (reference sequence). The CDR3 DNA sequence: TGTGCCAGCAGCCTCTGGACAGGCGGTACCGGGGAGCTGTTTTTT. This encodes CASSLWTGGTGELFF.

V usage is TRBV7-2 and J usage is TRBJ1-1; 7 bases map to TRBD1. From germline, CDR1 is SGHTA and CDR2 FQGNSA. V was pared by 7 bases and J by 4 bases, with 12 bases of the junction left unmatched. The length of the CDR3 is 15 residues. CDR3 coding DNA: TGTGCCAGCACCCCAACAGGGGTCGGGGGCACTGAAGCTTTCTTT. Protein sequence: CASTPTGVGGTEAFF. The full variable domain, completed using reference TRBV7-2 and TRBJ1-1, is GAGVSQSPSNKVTEKGKDVELRCDPISGHTALYWYRQSLGQGLEFLIYFQGNSAPDKSGLPSDRFSAERTGGSVSTLTIQRTQQEDSAVYLCASTPTGVGGTEAFFGQGTRLTVV.